The rows below give T cell receptor beta chains drawn from one sample of a study of blood T cell repertoires in COVID-19. TCRdb keeps only in-frame clones here, not all; method: immunoSEQ multiplex PCR. The table includes some 200,000 clones, 94% detected once. Input material: peripheral blood. These receptors originate from a man aged 25-40 years with COVID-19, enrolled during active disease. Both conserved end residues are part of each CDR3. The order of the fields is clone size, V gene, D gene, J gene, CDR3 protein, CDR3 DNA. A D gene is named only where the DNA matches it firmly. Clone size is given for some rows only: seen once, a few or many times, or a class if the clone is expanded.

>.|TRBV10-2|.|TRBJ1-2
CASSQLSGYGYTF
TGCGCCAGCAGTCAACTGAGCGGCTATGGCTACACCTTC
>.|TRBV13|TRBD2|TRBJ2-7
CASSLSMGGGSYEQYF
TGTGCCAGCAGCTTAAGTATGGGCGGGGGATCCTACGAGCAGTACTTC
>.|TRBV5-1|TRBD1|TRBJ2-5
CASSRIPDRGRETQYF
TGCGCCAGCAGCCGAATACCCGACAGGGGGAGGGAGACCCAGTACTTC
>.|TRBV7-9|.|TRBJ1-5
CASSLASGARGNQPQHF
TGTGCCAGCAGCTTAGCTAGCGGGGCGCGAGGCAATCAGCCCCAGCATTTT
>.|TRBV24-1|.|TRBJ2-1
CATSDLRGDEQFF
TGTGCCACCAGTGATTTGAGGGGTGATGAGCAGTTCTTC
>.|TRBV7-9|TRBD2|TRBJ2-5
CASSGTSLETQYF
TGTGCCAGCAGCGGGACTAGCCTAGAGACCCAGTACTTC
>.|TRBV19|TRBD1|TRBJ1-1
CASSSGQGGWDYAFF
TGTGCCAGTAGTTCCGGACAGGGAGGGTGGGATTACGCTTTCTTT
>.|TRBV18|.|TRBJ2-1
CASSPLASSYNEQFF
TGTGCCAGCTCACCTCTAGCGAGCTCCTACAATGAGCAGTTCTTC
>.|TRBV30|.|TRBJ1-1
CAWSEAGPPEAFF
TGTGCCTGGAGTGAGGCAGGGCCCCCTGAAGCTTTCTTT
>.|TRBV19|TRBD1|TRBJ1-2
CASSWTGGSGYTF
TGTGCCAGTTCCTGGACAGGGGGTAGCGGCTACACCTTC
>once|TRBV18|TRBD1|TRBJ1-6
CASLYTGDSPLHF
TGTGCCAGCTTATATACAGGGGATTCACCCCTCCACTTT
>.|TRBV2|TRBD2|TRBJ2-7
CASSRIGGNSYEQYF
TGTGCCAGCAGTAGGATCGGGGGGAACAGCTACGAGCAGTACTTC
>.|TRBV6-2/TRBV6-3|TRBD1|TRBJ1-6
CASSYKGQMSSYNSPLHF
TGTGCCAGCAGTTACAAGGGACAGATGAGCTCCTATAATTCACCCCTCCACTTT
>.|TRBV9|.|TRBJ2-1
CASSVSPGAYNEQFF
TGTGCCAGCAGCGTATCCCCGGGGGCCTACAATGAGCAGTTCTTC
>.|TRBV7-9|TRBD1|TRBJ2-5
CASSPRTGYLQETQYF
TGTGCCAGCAGCCCGCGGACAGGGTATCTTCAAGAGACCCAGTACTTC
>once|TRBV19|.|TRBJ1-5
CASTLQGSDNQPQHF
TGTGCCAGTACCCTACAGGGAAGTGACAATCAGCCCCAGCATTTT
>.|TRBV6-5|TRBD2|TRBJ2-7
CAGKNGGGTYEQYF
TGTGCCGGCAAAAATGGCGGGGGGACCTACGAGCAGTACTTC
>.|TRBV28|.|TRBJ1-3
CASSLWEGSSGNTIYF
TGTGCCAGCAGTTTGTGGGAGGGCTCCTCTGGAAACACCATATATTTT
>.|TRBV5-4|.|TRBJ1-2
CASSTQLDYGYTF
TGTGCCAGCAGTACCCAACTGGACTATGGCTACACCTTC
>once|TRBV7-9|.|TRBJ1-1
CASSLEQWNTEAFF
TGTGCCAGCAGCTTAGAACAGTGGAACACTGAAGCTTTCTTT
>.|TRBV18|TRBD1|TRBJ2-7
CASSFQGANEQYF
TGTGCCAGCTCATTTCAGGGGGCTAACGAGCAGTACTTC
>few|TRBV3-1/TRBV3-2|.|TRBJ1-2
CASSQALFNYGYTF
TGTGCCAGCAGCCAAGCCTTATTTAACTATGGCTACACCTTC